This T cell receptor beta chain was observed in a study of tumour-infiltrating T cells in Burkitt lymphoma. Clones were read by immunoSEQ multiplex PCR, and TCRdb kept only the in-frame ones, dropping some. The sample records over a thousand clones, 93% being singletons. Trimming cost V 4 bases and J 0 bases; bases outside gene matches: 14. Germline V gives CDR1 SNHLY, CDR2 FYNNEI. The CDR3 runs 18 residues. The sequence was obtained from a human donor with diffuse large B-cell lymphoma. V and J are TRBV2 and TRBJ1-1; 7 nucleotides agree with TRBD1. Material: tumor tissue. CDR3 in amino acids: CASSATGTENYMNTEAFF. The CDR3 DNA reads TGTGCCAGCAGTGCAACCGGGACAGAGAACTACATGAACACTGAAGCTTTCTTT.